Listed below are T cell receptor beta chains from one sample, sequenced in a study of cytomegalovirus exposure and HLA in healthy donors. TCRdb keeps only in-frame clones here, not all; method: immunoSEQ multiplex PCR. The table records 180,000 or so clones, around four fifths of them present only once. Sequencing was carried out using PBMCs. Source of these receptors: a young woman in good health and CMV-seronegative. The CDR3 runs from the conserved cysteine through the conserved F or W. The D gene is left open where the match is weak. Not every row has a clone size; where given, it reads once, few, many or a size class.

cdr3_nt: TGTGCCAGCAGGAATGCGGGGGGGCTCAGGGCTTTCTTT
cdr3_aa: CASRNAGGLRAFF
clone_size: once
d_call: .
v_call: TRBV14
cdr3_length: 13
j_call: TRBJ1-1

cdr3_nt: TGTGCCAGTAGTATAGCGGGTTCCTCTGGAAACACCATATATTTT
cdr3_aa: CASSIAGSSGNTIYF
clone_size: once
d_call: .
v_call: TRBV19
cdr3_length: 15
j_call: TRBJ1-3

cdr3_nt: TGTGCCAGCAGTTACTCGGCGGGCACTGAAGCTTTCTTT
cdr3_aa: CASSYSAGTEAFF
clone_size: .
d_call: .
v_call: TRBV6-6
cdr3_length: 13
j_call: TRBJ1-1

cdr3_nt: TGTGCCAGCAGCTACCCGGGGACTAGCACAGATACGCAGTATTTT
cdr3_aa: CASSYPGTSTDTQYF
clone_size: .
d_call: .
v_call: TRBV13
cdr3_length: 15
j_call: TRBJ2-3

cdr3_nt: TGCGCCAGCAGCCTGACAGTTGGGGACAATCGATATGCTTTCTTT
cdr3_aa: CASSLTVGDNRYAFF
clone_size: .
d_call: .
v_call: TRBV5-1
cdr3_length: 15
j_call: TRBJ1-1

cdr3_nt: TGTGCCAGCAGAGCCAGGGTCTCGGGCACAGATACGCAGTATTTT
cdr3_aa: CASRARVSGTDTQYF
clone_size: .
d_call: .
v_call: TRBV28
cdr3_length: 15
j_call: TRBJ2-3

cdr3_nt: TGCGCCAGCACCACCGGGACTAGCGGGGGAGATACGCAGTATTTT
cdr3_aa: CASTTGTSGGDTQYF
clone_size: .
d_call: TRBD2
v_call: TRBV5-1
cdr3_length: 15
j_call: TRBJ2-3

cdr3_nt: TGCGCCAGCAGCCCTTTAGAAGGGGCCAACGTCCTGACTTTC
cdr3_aa: CASSPLEGANVLTF
clone_size: .
d_call: .
v_call: TRBV4-3
cdr3_length: 14
j_call: TRBJ2-6

cdr3_nt: TGTGCTAGTGGTTTGGGACAGGGTTTAGGCTACACCTTC
cdr3_aa: CASGLGQGLGYTF
clone_size: .
d_call: TRBD1
v_call: TRBV12-5
cdr3_length: 13
j_call: TRBJ1-2

cdr3_nt: TGTGCCAGCAGCATCCGGGACCTAGCGGATGAGCAGTTCTTC
cdr3_aa: CASSIRDLADEQFF
clone_size: .
d_call: TRBD2
v_call: TRBV7-2
cdr3_length: 14
j_call: TRBJ2-1

cdr3_nt: TGTGCCAGTAGTTACCTAGCGGGGGGCCCCTCCGAGCAGTACTTC
cdr3_aa: CASSYLAGGPSEQYF
clone_size: .
d_call: TRBD2
v_call: TRBV19
cdr3_length: 15
j_call: TRBJ2-7

cdr3_nt: TGTGCCAGCAGGGGAGGGAGCTCTGGAAACACCATATATTTT
cdr3_aa: CASRGGSSGNTIYF
clone_size: .
d_call: .
v_call: TRBV9
cdr3_length: 14
j_call: TRBJ1-3

cdr3_nt: TGCAGCGGCCGACTAGCGAATGAAGATACGCAGTATTTT
cdr3_aa: CSGRLANEDTQYF
clone_size: .
d_call: TRBD2
v_call: TRBV29-1
cdr3_length: 13
j_call: TRBJ2-3

cdr3_nt: TGTGCCAGCAGCTTTAGCGGGGGGCTGGGAGAGACCCAGTACTTC
cdr3_aa: CASSFSGGLGETQYF
clone_size: few
d_call: TRBD2
v_call: TRBV7-3
cdr3_length: 15
j_call: TRBJ2-5

cdr3_nt: TGTGCCAGCAGCGTAGCTACCAGGGATCAAGAGACCCAGTACTTC
cdr3_aa: CASSVATRDQETQYF
clone_size: .
d_call: .
v_call: TRBV9
cdr3_length: 15
j_call: TRBJ2-5

cdr3_nt: TGTGCCAGCAGCCATCCTATCGGGGAGGGTACTGGAAACACCATATATTTT
cdr3_aa: CASSHPIGEGTGNTIYF
clone_size: .
d_call: .
v_call: TRBV5-4
cdr3_length: 17
j_call: TRBJ1-3

cdr3_nt: TGTGCCAGCAGTGAAGCCACTACCACTGGAAACACCATATATTTT
cdr3_aa: CASSEATTTGNTIYF
clone_size: .
d_call: .
v_call: TRBV6-1
cdr3_length: 15
j_call: TRBJ1-3

cdr3_nt: TGTGCCAGCAGTGAACGCGGATTAGCGAGGCCCACAGATACGCAGTATTTT
cdr3_aa: CASSERGLARPTDTQYF
clone_size: .
d_call: .
v_call: TRBV6-1
cdr3_length: 17
j_call: TRBJ2-3

cdr3_nt: TGCGCCAGCAGCTTGTCCAGGGGCGAGGGGAACACCATATATTTT
cdr3_aa: CASSLSRGEGNTIYF
clone_size: once
d_call: .
v_call: TRBV5-1
cdr3_length: 15
j_call: TRBJ1-3

cdr3_nt: TGTGCCACCAGCCGTGCCCAGGGGGCGCGGTGGACCAATCAGCCCCAGCATTTT
cdr3_aa: CATSRAQGARWTNQPQHF
clone_size: few
d_call: TRBD1
v_call: TRBV15
cdr3_length: 18
j_call: TRBJ1-5

cdr3_nt: TGCGCCAGCAGCTCTTTGCCTATGTTTGGGAACACTGAAGCTTTCTTT
cdr3_aa: CASSSLPMFGNTEAFF
clone_size: .
d_call: .
v_call: TRBV5-1
cdr3_length: 16
j_call: TRBJ1-1

cdr3_nt: TGTGCCAGCAGTCGCGGACAGGCCGGAACCGAAGCTTTCTTT
cdr3_aa: CASSRGQAGTEAFF
clone_size: few
d_call: TRBD1
v_call: TRBV6-5
cdr3_length: 14
j_call: TRBJ1-1

cdr3_nt: TGTGCCAGCAGCCAGGACAGTGATTACTCTGGAAACACCATATATTTT
cdr3_aa: CASSQDSDYSGNTIYF
clone_size: .
d_call: .
v_call: TRBV9
cdr3_length: 16
j_call: TRBJ1-3

cdr3_nt: TGTGCCAGCAGCTTAGGAGTCTCCGGAGGCTATGGCTACACCTTC
cdr3_aa: CASSLGVSGGYGYTF
clone_size: .
d_call: .
v_call: TRBV7-9
cdr3_length: 15
j_call: TRBJ1-2

cdr3_nt: TGTGCCAGCAGCTTAATAGCGGGGGGACGCACAGATACGCAGTATTTT
cdr3_aa: CASSLIAGGRTDTQYF
clone_size: .
d_call: TRBD2
v_call: TRBV7-3
cdr3_length: 16
j_call: TRBJ2-3

cdr3_nt: TGCGCCAGCAGCCAAGATACCGGGGGTTTGGATGAGCAGTACTTC
cdr3_aa: CASSQDTGGLDEQYF
clone_size: .
d_call: .
v_call: TRBV4-3
cdr3_length: 15
j_call: TRBJ2-7

cdr3_nt: TGTGCCAGAAGCTACCCCGGGACAGGGATAAGTTTGCGCAATCAGCCCCAGCATTTT
cdr3_aa: CARSYPGTGISLRNQPQHF
clone_size: .
d_call: TRBD1
v_call: TRBV5-3
cdr3_length: 19
j_call: TRBJ1-5

cdr3_nt: TGTGCCAGCACCCAATCACTCGGGGAGCAGTTCTTC
cdr3_aa: CASTQSLGEQFF
clone_size: .
d_call: .
v_call: TRBV6-6
cdr3_length: 12
j_call: TRBJ2-1

cdr3_nt: TGTGCCAGCAGTATAGCCTCCAGGGCATTGAAAGCTTTCTTT
cdr3_aa: CASSIASRALKAFF
clone_size: few
d_call: .
v_call: TRBV6-5
cdr3_length: 14
j_call: TRBJ1-1

cdr3_nt: TGTGCCGCCGGGAATGAAAAACTGTTTTTT
cdr3_aa: CAAGNEKLFF
clone_size: once
d_call: .
v_call: TRBV2
cdr3_length: 10
j_call: TRBJ1-4

cdr3_nt: TGTGCCAGCAGCTTAGTTTCGACAGGGGATTATGGCTACACCTTC
cdr3_aa: CASSLVSTGDYGYTF
clone_size: .
d_call: TRBD1
v_call: TRBV7-2
cdr3_length: 15
j_call: TRBJ1-2

cdr3_nt: TGTGCCTGGAGGACAGGGAATAACTATGGCTACACCTTC
cdr3_aa: CAWRTGNNYGYTF
clone_size: few
d_call: TRBD1
v_call: TRBV30
cdr3_length: 13
j_call: TRBJ1-2

cdr3_nt: TGTGCCAGCAGTTTATACCCGGCGGTAGGCACTGAAGCTTTCTTT
cdr3_aa: CASSLYPAVGTEAFF
clone_size: once
d_call: .
v_call: TRBV27
cdr3_length: 15
j_call: TRBJ1-1

cdr3_nt: TGTGCCAGCTCACCGTTTGCACCCGGTGGAGATACGCAGTATTTT
cdr3_aa: CASSPFAPGGDTQYF
clone_size: .
d_call: .
v_call: TRBV18
cdr3_length: 15
j_call: TRBJ2-3

cdr3_nt: TGCGCCAGCAGCTCCAGGGGGCTTACTGAAGCTTTCTTT
cdr3_aa: CASSSRGLTEAFF
clone_size: .
d_call: TRBD1
v_call: TRBV5-1
cdr3_length: 13
j_call: TRBJ1-1

cdr3_nt: TGCGCCAGCAGCCGCGGGACCCGACAGGGGAGGTCTGCCTACGAGCAGTACTTC
cdr3_aa: CASSRGTRQGRSAYEQYF
clone_size: .
d_call: TRBD1
v_call: TRBV5-1
cdr3_length: 18
j_call: TRBJ2-7

cdr3_nt: TGTGCCAGCGATATCGCAGGGACCTACGAGCAGTACTTC
cdr3_aa: CASDIAGTYEQYF
clone_size: few
d_call: .
v_call: TRBV6-1
cdr3_length: 13
j_call: TRBJ2-7

cdr3_nt: TGCGCCAGCAGCCGAGGGGACAGGGCGGGAGAGCAGTACTTC
cdr3_aa: CASSRGDRAGEQYF
clone_size: .
d_call: TRBD1
v_call: TRBV5-1
cdr3_length: 14
j_call: TRBJ2-7

cdr3_nt: TGTGCCAGTAGTATTGGAGGCGGCTACACCTTC
cdr3_aa: CASSIGGGYTF
clone_size: .
d_call: .
v_call: TRBV19
cdr3_length: 11
j_call: TRBJ1-2

cdr3_nt: TGTGCCAGCAGTGGAGTTGCTAGCACAGATACGCAGTATTTT
cdr3_aa: CASSGVASTDTQYF
clone_size: .
d_call: .
v_call: TRBV6-1
cdr3_length: 14
j_call: TRBJ2-3

cdr3_nt: TGTGCCAGCACGGGCAGGGTTAATTCACCCCTCCACTTT
cdr3_aa: CASTGRVNSPLHF
clone_size: .
d_call: .
v_call: TRBV6-5
cdr3_length: 13
j_call: TRBJ1-6

cdr3_nt: TGCGCCAGCAGCTTGGGGACAGGGAGATCCTACGAGCAGTACTTC
cdr3_aa: CASSLGTGRSYEQYF
clone_size: once
d_call: TRBD1
v_call: TRBV5-1
cdr3_length: 15
j_call: TRBJ2-7

cdr3_nt: TGTGCCAGCAGCGTAGTCGGTGAGAGTGAGCAGTTCTTC
cdr3_aa: CASSVVGESEQFF
clone_size: .
d_call: .
v_call: TRBV9
cdr3_length: 13
j_call: TRBJ2-1

cdr3_nt: TGTGCTAGTGGTTTGGGGTCTTCAGGGCATCAGCCCCAGCATTTT
cdr3_aa: CASGLGSSGHQPQHF
clone_size: .
d_call: .
v_call: TRBV12-5
cdr3_length: 15
j_call: TRBJ1-5

cdr3_nt: TGCGCCAGCAGCTTGACCGTCAGCGCCACTAATGAAAAACTGTTTTTT
cdr3_aa: CASSLTVSATNEKLFF
clone_size: once
d_call: .
v_call: TRBV5-1
cdr3_length: 16
j_call: TRBJ1-4